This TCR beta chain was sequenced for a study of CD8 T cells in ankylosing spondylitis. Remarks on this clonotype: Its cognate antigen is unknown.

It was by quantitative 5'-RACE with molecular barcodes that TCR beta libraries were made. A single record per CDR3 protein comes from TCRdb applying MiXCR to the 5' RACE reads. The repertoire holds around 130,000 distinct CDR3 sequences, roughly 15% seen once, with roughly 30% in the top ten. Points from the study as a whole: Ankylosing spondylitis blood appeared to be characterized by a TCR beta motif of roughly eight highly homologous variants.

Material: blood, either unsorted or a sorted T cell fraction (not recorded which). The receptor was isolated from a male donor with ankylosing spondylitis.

CDR3 in DNA: TGTGCCAGCACCACACGGCAGGGAGATCCAGATACGCAGTATTTT. Translating gives CASTTRQGDPDTQYF. The J gene is TRBJ2-3, the V gene TRBV7-8, with D tentatively TRBD1 or TRBD2 (5 bases each). Looked up from germline, CDR1 is SGHVS and CDR2 is FQNEAQ. V gave up 7 bases and J gave up 4 bases, with 18 bases separating them. CDR3 length: 15 amino acids.